The clone carrying this TCR beta chain was counted at least ten times. What it binds is not known. The CDR3 has 16 amino acids. The V and J ends lost 3 bases and 7 bases respectively, with 17 bases between them. Looked up from germline, CDR1 is SGHNT and CDR2 is YYREEE (reference sequence). Before thyroid surgery, none of the patients had received any treatment. The data are from a study of metastatic and nonmetastatic thyroid tumors. Overall study context: Repertoires from blood and tumor or nodule tissue of malignant and benign thyroid patients were compared. The study's findings and limits: When malignant thyroid tumors were compared with benign nodules, TCR beta diversity was reportedly significantly higher in the malignant tumors. This held in both blood and tumor samples.

TCRdb re-clonotyped the PCR reads via MiXCR. The repertoire holds 100,000 or so clones, with about 16% as singletons. The specimen sequenced was blood. The chain combines TRBV5-4 with TRBJ1-6; D perhaps matches TRBD1 (5 bases). The clonotype comes from a female donor with papillary thyroid cancer or a benign thyroid nodule (not recorded which). Some clones in this sample may be carry-over from other donors' samples. For the CDR3, the DNA is TGTGCCAGCAGCTCCGGACGGGGGGGAACAAATTCACCCCTCCACTTT. This sequence encodes CASSSGRGGTNSPLHF.